A single sample is the source of the 10 T cell receptor beta chains below, sequenced in a study of blood T cell repertoires in COVID-19. TCRdb's copy holds only in-frame clones and misses some; the assay was immunoSEQ multiplex PCR. The table records roughly 400,000 clones, nearly 90% of them present only once. The material sequenced was PBMCs or T cells enriched from blood (not recorded which). The receptors derive from a woman under 30 who had been exposed to COVID-19.

V usage is TRBV7-9 and J usage is TRBJ2-1; D perhaps matches TRBD2 (5 bases). The CDR3 is 11 residues long. Germline V gives CDR1 SEHNR, CDR2 FQNEAQ (reference sequence). Trimming cost V 5 bases and J 9 bases, with 8 bases left between them. The CDR3 sequence: CASSRGGEQFF. The CDR3 DNA is TGTGCCAGCAGCCGAGGAGGTGAGCAGTTCTTC.

This chain connects TRBV10-3 to TRBJ2-7; D is ambiguous. V was shortened by 6 bases and J by 6 bases, with 9 bases between the two germline ends. Germline V gene lookup returns CDR1 ENHRY and CDR2 SYGVKD. This CDR3 comprises 11 residues. The CDR3 loop is CAISAGPEQYF. The CDR3 DNA reads as TGTGCCATCAGCGCAGGCCCCGAGCAGTACTTC.

The chain joins TRBV6-5 to TRBJ2-7; 7 bases match TRBD1. Germline V gene lookup returns CDR1 MNHEY and CDR2 SVGAGI. The CDR3 length is 13 residues. V shed 6 bases, J shed 4 bases, and the junction held 6 bases outside the gene matches. For the CDR3, the DNA is TGTGCCAGCAGCGTGGGACAGCAGTACGAGCAGTACTTC. Translated, it gives CASSVGQQYEQYF.

This clone was seen a few times. The chain employs TRBV7-8 and TRBJ1-3, with a weak D call TRBD1 (6 bases). Looked up from germline, CDR1 is SGHVS and CDR2 is FQNEAQ. The CDR3 length is 13 residues. Trimming shortened V by 5 bases and J by 5 bases, and 10 bases separated the two germline ends. Written as DNA, the CDR3 is TGTGCCAGCAGCATGGACAGTCGAAACACCATATATTTT. It codes for CASSMDSRNTIYF.

The genes are TRBV29-1 and TRBJ2-7; D may be TRBD1 (6 bases). This CDR3 comprises 11 residues. Germline CDR1 is SQVTM and CDR2 is ANQGSEA. The ends were cut back, 7 bases at V and 4 bases at J, with 11 bases in the middle. CDR3 sequence (DNA): TGCAGCGCTGACCAGGGGTACGAGCAGTACTTC. It encodes CSADQGYEQYF.

V gene TRBV5-1 combines with J gene TRBJ2-7; perhaps TRBD1 as D (7 bases). CDR3 length: 14 residues. Trimming took off 0 bases at V and 5 bases at J, with 12 bases between the two ends. CDR1 is SGHRS and CDR2 is YFSETQ in the germline V gene. The CDR3 region is CASSLEQGGDEQYF. As DNA, the CDR3 is TGCGCCAGCAGCTTGGAGCAGGGGGGCGACGAGCAGTACTTC.

This chain connects TRBV5-1 to TRBJ1-1; TRBD1 matches at 8 bases. In germline, CDR1 is SGHRS, CDR2 YFSETQ. CDR3 length equals 14 residues. Germline trimming cut 4 bases from V and 5 bases from J; bases unmatched to any gene: 7. CDR3 DNA: TGCGCCAGCAGCAACGACAGGGGTGGTACTGAAGCTTTCTTT. This translates into CASSNDRGGTEAFF.

CDR3 sequence (DNA): TGTGCCAGCAGTTTACAGGGGGGTAATCAGCCCCAGCATTTT. Encoded protein: CASSLQGGNQPQHF. The genes are TRBV6-4 and TRBJ1-5; 8 bases match TRBD1. Germline-derived CDR1 and CDR2 are MRHNA and SNTAGT. The CDR3 runs to 14 residues. Trimming at V came to 5 bases and at J to 4 bases, leaving 4 bases not matched to a gene.

This chain joins TRBV19 and TRBJ2-1, with 9 bases identical to TRBD2. Trimming took 6 bases from V and 6 from J; bases not matched to a gene: 12. Germline V gene lookup returns CDR1 LNHDA and CDR2 SQIVND (reference sequence). The CDR3 totals 16 residues. The DNA of the CDR3 is TGTGCCAGTAGCCCCCGGGGGGCTAGCGGGACCAATGAGCAGTTCTTC. It encodes CASSPRGASGTNEQFF.

The chain combines TRBV7-8 with TRBJ1-2; D is perhaps TRBD1 (6 bases). Germline V lookup: CDR1 SGHVS, CDR2 FQNEAQ. The CDR3 is made up of 13 amino acids. Trimming pared 6 bases from V and 8 bases from J, leaving 16 bases between. The CDR3 sequence is CASRSRGAAGYTF. In DNA form, the CDR3 reads TGTGCCAGCAGGTCCCGGGGGGCTGCCGGCTACACCTTC.